Each of the 5 T cell receptor beta chains below was sequenced from the same sample in a study of T-cell memory formation after mild COVID-19. TCRdb re-called the 5' RACE reads with MiXCR, one entry per CDR3 protein. This sample has fewer than 450,000 distinct CDR3 sequences, with approximately 25% found just once. Input material: PBMCs or a T cell subset sorted from them (not recorded which). The receptors come from an adult woman who had mild COVID-19 (a few samples of this study predate the infection). Cell type and time point are not known.

The genes are TRBV7-9 and TRBJ2-7; 7 nucleotides match TRBD2. The germline V gene encodes CDR1 SEHNR and CDR2 FQNEAQ (reference sequence). This CDR3 spans 9 amino acids. The CDR3 DNA reads as TGTGCCAGCAGCCCTAGGGAGGGGGTC. Translated, it gives CASSPREGV.

The J gene is TRBJ1-2, the V gene TRBV5-1; 10 nucleotides match TRBD1. This CDR3 is 14 amino acids long. The germline CDR1 and CDR2 sequences are SGHRS and YFSETQ. With V trimmed by 2 bases and J by 8 bases, 6 bases remained unmatched. The CDR3 loop is CASSLDRGPSGYTF. The CDR3 DNA is TGCGCCAGCAGCTTAGACAGGGGGCCGTCCGGCTACACCTTC.

This chain's CDR3 is CASSLVGRGFAEAFF. The DNA of the CDR3 is TGTGCCAGCAGCTTAGTCGGCAGGGGTTTCGCTGAAGCTTTCTTT. This rearrangement joins TRBV7-2 to TRBJ1-1, with D maybe TRBD1 (6 bases). The V end was cut by 1 base, the J end by 6 bases, with 15 bases between. The CDR3 spans 15 residues. Germline values: CDR1 SGHTA, CDR2 FQGNSA.

This chain links TRBV20-1 with TRBJ2-4; tentative D call: TRBD1 (6 bases). The V end was cut by 0 bases, the J end by 7 bases, with 16 bases between. This CDR3 has 15 residues. Germline V lookup: CDR1 DFQATT, CDR2 SNEGSKA (reference sequence). This chain's CDR3 is CSARDPTGKGNIQYF. DNA for the CDR3: TGCAGTGCTAGAGACCCGACAGGAAAAGGGAACATTCAGTACTTC.

The V gene is TRBV19, the J gene TRBJ1-2; TRBD1 aligns across 7 bases. The CDR3 runs to 14 residues. Germline CDR1 reads LNHDA; CDR2 reads SQIVND (reference sequence). V was pared by 2 bases and J by 4 bases, with 4 bases of the junction left unmatched. The CDR3 loop is CASSIPDRSYGYTF. CDR3 nucleotide sequence: TGTGCCAGTAGTATACCGGACAGGTCCTATGGCTACACCTTC.